This is a list of T cell receptor beta chains from one sample in a study of cytomegalovirus exposure and HLA in healthy donors. The data were produced by immunoSEQ multiplex PCR, yet TCRdb's version contains in-frame clones alone and is incomplete. The repertoire consists of 70,000 to 80,000 clones, with approximately 93% occurring once and the leading ten covering 2.1%. Sequencing was done on a sample of PBMCs. The receptor set was obtained from a woman aged 18-30 years in good health and CMV-seronegative. Both conserved end residues are part of each CDR3. The D gene is left open where the match is weak. Size is stated for part of the rows, as once, few or many counts, or as a class when the clone is expanded.

j_gene: TRBJ2-5; v_gene: TRBV5-3; d_gene: .; abundance: .; CDR3nt: TGTGCCAGAAGCTACCCGAGGAAGCGACAGCCCAAGACCCAGTACTTC; CDR3aa: CARSYPRKRQPKTQYF
j_gene: TRBJ1-4; v_gene: TRBV10-3; d_gene: .; abundance: .; CDR3nt: TGTGCCATCAGTGAGTCGAGGGTTGTTGATGAAAAACTGTTTTTT; CDR3aa: CAISESRVVDEKLFF
j_gene: TRBJ2-3; v_gene: TRBV4-3; d_gene: TRBD1; abundance: .; CDR3nt: TGCGCCAGCAGCCAAGGGACAGGGAGCGGCGCAGATACGCAGTATTTT; CDR3aa: CASSQGTGSGADTQYF
j_gene: TRBJ1-2; v_gene: TRBV4-1; d_gene: .; abundance: .; CDR3nt: TGCGCCAGCAGCCAAGTGACTGGTTTAGGCTACACCTTC; CDR3aa: CASSQVTGLGYTF
j_gene: TRBJ1-5; v_gene: TRBV30; d_gene: .; abundance: .; CDR3nt: TGTGCCTGGGCGGCGGGGCAGGGCTTGAATCAGCCCCAGCATTTT; CDR3aa: CAWAAGQGLNQPQHF
j_gene: TRBJ2-1; v_gene: TRBV29-1; d_gene: .; abundance: .; CDR3nt: TGCAGCGTTCCCACTGTCAATGAGCAGTTCTTC; CDR3aa: CSVPTVNEQFF
j_gene: TRBJ1-2; v_gene: TRBV4-3; d_gene: .; abundance: .; CDR3nt: TGCGCCAGCAGCCAAGAAGTACAGGACTATGGCTACACCTTC; CDR3aa: CASSQEVQDYGYTF
j_gene: TRBJ2-2; v_gene: TRBV30; d_gene: .; abundance: .; CDR3nt: TGTGCCTGGAGCAGCGGCACCGGGGAGCTGTTTTTT; CDR3aa: CAWSSGTGELFF
j_gene: TRBJ1-1; v_gene: TRBV10-3; d_gene: .; abundance: .; CDR3nt: TGTGCCATCGCAGGGCAGCCTGACGACACTGAAGCTTTCTTT; CDR3aa: CAIAGQPDDTEAFF
j_gene: TRBJ1-2; v_gene: TRBV28; d_gene: .; abundance: .; CDR3nt: TGTGCCAGCGGCTCCAACAGGATCCTTAACTATGGCTACACCTTC; CDR3aa: CASGSNRILNYGYTF
j_gene: TRBJ2-5; v_gene: TRBV23-1; d_gene: .; abundance: .; CDR3nt: TGCGCCAGCAGTCACCCTGGACAGCAAGAGACCCAGTACTTC; CDR3aa: CASSHPGQQETQYF
j_gene: TRBJ1-1; v_gene: TRBV21-1; d_gene: .; abundance: .; CDR3nt: TGTGCCAGCAGTAGACAGGGTATGAACACTGAAGCTTTCTTT; CDR3aa: CASSRQGMNTEAFF
j_gene: TRBJ1-1; v_gene: TRBV19; d_gene: TRBD1; abundance: .; CDR3nt: TGTGCCACCTCACTATGGGACAGCAGTGAAGCTTTCTTT; CDR3aa: CATSLWDSSEAFF
j_gene: TRBJ2-2; v_gene: TRBV18; d_gene: .; abundance: .; CDR3nt: TGTGCCAGCTCACCGGTGACAACCGCGAACACCGGGGAGCTGTTTTTT; CDR3aa: CASSPVTTANTGELFF
j_gene: TRBJ2-1; v_gene: TRBV30; d_gene: TRBD1; abundance: .; CDR3nt: TGTGCCTGGAGCTTATACCGGACAGGGGACCGAAATGAGCAGTTCTTC; CDR3aa: CAWSLYRTGDRNEQFF
j_gene: TRBJ1-5; v_gene: TRBV27; d_gene: .; abundance: .; CDR3nt: TGTGCCAGCAGTTTCACAGGGACGGGTCAGCCCCAGCATTTT; CDR3aa: CASSFTGTGQPQHF
j_gene: TRBJ2-3; v_gene: TRBV7-9; d_gene: TRBD2; abundance: .; CDR3nt: TGTGCCAGCAGCTCCGGGGGGAGCACAGATACGCAGTATTTT; CDR3aa: CASSSGGSTDTQYF
j_gene: TRBJ1-3; v_gene: TRBV5-6; d_gene: TRBD1; abundance: .; CDR3nt: TGTGCCAGCAGCTTGGCCGGACAGGGGAGAGGAAACACCATATATTTT; CDR3aa: CASSLAGQGRGNTIYF
j_gene: TRBJ2-7; v_gene: TRBV7-9; d_gene: TRBD1; abundance: .; CDR3nt: TGTGCCAGCAACCCTTTCTGGGGACAGGGCTACGAGCAGTACTTC; CDR3aa: CASNPFWGQGYEQYF
j_gene: TRBJ1-1; v_gene: TRBV19; d_gene: .; abundance: .; CDR3nt: TGTGCCAGCAACCCCGGGGAAAACACTGAAGCTTTCTTT; CDR3aa: CASNPGENTEAFF
j_gene: TRBJ2-3; v_gene: TRBV19; d_gene: .; abundance: .; CDR3nt: TGTGCCAGTAGTACTCAGGGGATTTCCACAGATACGCAGTATTTT; CDR3aa: CASSTQGISTDTQYF
j_gene: TRBJ1-2; v_gene: TRBV6-5; d_gene: TRBD1; abundance: once; CDR3nt: TGTGCCAGCAGTAGACAGGGGTTCGACTATGGCTACACCTTC; CDR3aa: CASSRQGFDYGYTF
j_gene: TRBJ1-3; v_gene: TRBV18; d_gene: .; abundance: .; CDR3nt: TGTGCCAGCTCACCGAACGAGGGTCAGTTGAGGGATACGAAGATCGGAAACACCATATATTTT; CDR3aa: CASSPNEGQLRDTKIGNTIYF
j_gene: TRBJ2-5; v_gene: TRBV28; d_gene: TRBD2; abundance: .; CDR3nt: TGTGCCAGCAGTCCCCCCTCGGGAGGGGGGCTGAGAGAGACCCAGTACTTC; CDR3aa: CASSPPSGGGLRETQYF
j_gene: TRBJ1-1; v_gene: TRBV4-1; d_gene: TRBD1; abundance: .; CDR3nt: TGCGCCAGCAGCCTAGGGACAGTCAGCATGAACACTGAAGCTTTCTTT; CDR3aa: CASSLGTVSMNTEAFF